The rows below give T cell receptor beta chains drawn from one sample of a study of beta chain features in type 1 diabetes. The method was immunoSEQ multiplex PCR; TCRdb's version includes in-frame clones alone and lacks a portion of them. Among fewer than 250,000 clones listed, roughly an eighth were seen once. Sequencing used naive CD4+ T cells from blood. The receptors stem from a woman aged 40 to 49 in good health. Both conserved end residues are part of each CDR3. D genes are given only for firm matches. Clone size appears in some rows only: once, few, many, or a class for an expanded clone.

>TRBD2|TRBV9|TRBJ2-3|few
CASSVAAGGNTDTQYF
TGTGCCAGCAGCGTAGCGGCGGGGGGGAACACAGATACGCAGTATTTT
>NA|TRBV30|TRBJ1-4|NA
CAWSPPGGGREKLFF
TGTGCCTGGAGTCCCCCCGGGGGGGGCCGCGAAAAACTGTTTTTT
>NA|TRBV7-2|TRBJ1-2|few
CASTPPGDTNYGYTF
TGTGCCAGCACCCCACCAGGGGATACTAACTATGGCTACACCTTC
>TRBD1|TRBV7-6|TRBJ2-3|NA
CASQRDRSSLATDTQYF
TGTGCCAGCCAAAGGGACAGGAGCTCACTCGCCACAGATACGCAGTATTTT
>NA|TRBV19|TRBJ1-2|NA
CASSTTPRQANYGYTF
TGTGCCAGTAGTACCACACCTCGACAGGCCAACTATGGCTACACCTTC
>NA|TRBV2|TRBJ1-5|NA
CASSEQVSNQPQHF
TGTGCCAGCAGTGAACAGGTTAGCAATCAGCCCCAGCATTTT
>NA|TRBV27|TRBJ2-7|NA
CASSLPSHGMAYEQYF
TGTGCCAGCAGTTTGCCCTCCCACGGGATGGCCTACGAGCAGTACTTC
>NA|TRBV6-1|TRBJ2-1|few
CASSIYNEQFF
TGTGCCAGCAGCATCTACAATGAGCAGTTCTTC
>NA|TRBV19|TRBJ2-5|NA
CASSIGNRVGTQYF
TGTGCCAGTAGTATAGGCAACAGGGTTGGGACCCAGTACTTC
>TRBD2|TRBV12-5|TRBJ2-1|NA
CASDPAGGLNEQFF
TGTGCTAGTGACCCAGCGGGGGGGCTCAATGAGCAGTTCTTC
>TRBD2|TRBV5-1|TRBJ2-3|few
CASSPGLAGGPINTQYF
TGCGCCAGCAGCCCGGGCCTGGCGGGGGGGCCTATCAATACGCAGTATTTT
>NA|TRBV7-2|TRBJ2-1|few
CASRITSSYNEQFF
TGTGCCAGCAGAATCACCAGCTCCTACAATGAGCAGTTCTTC
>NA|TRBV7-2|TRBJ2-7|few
CASSLYGHYEQYF
TGTGCCAGCAGCTTATACGGACACTACGAGCAGTACTTC
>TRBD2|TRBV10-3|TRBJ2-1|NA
CAITSGTSGLEDNEQFF
TGTGCCATCACCTCCGGGACTAGCGGGTTAGAAGACAATGAGCAGTTCTTC
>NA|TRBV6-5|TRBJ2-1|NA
CASSYSRTRNEQFF
TGTGCCAGCAGTTACTCCAGAACAAGAAATGAGCAGTTCTTC
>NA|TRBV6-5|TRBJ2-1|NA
CASIRGLSKQFF
TGTGCCAGCATCCGTGGCCTGTCAAAGCAGTTCTTC
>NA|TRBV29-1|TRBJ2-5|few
CSVSHHGKETQYF
TGCAGCGTTTCCCACCACGGTAAAGAGACCCAGTACTTC
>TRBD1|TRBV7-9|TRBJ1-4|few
CASTDRAPEKLFF
TGTGCCAGTACGGACAGGGCTCCTGAAAAACTGTTTTTT
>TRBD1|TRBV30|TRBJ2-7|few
CAWSVRQGATYEQYF
TGTGCCTGGAGTGTACGACAGGGGGCGACCTACGAGCAGTACTTC
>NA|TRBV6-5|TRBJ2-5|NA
CASSFRTVTETQYF
TGTGCCAGCAGTTTTAGGACAGTAACAGAGACCCAGTACTTC
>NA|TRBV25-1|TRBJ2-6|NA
CASSVQGPHSGANVLTF
TGTGCCAGCAGTGTCCAGGGTCCCCACTCTGGGGCCAACGTCCTGACTTTC
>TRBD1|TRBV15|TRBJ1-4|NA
CATSRDRQGSNEKLFF
TGTGCCACCAGCAGAGATCGACAGGGTAGTAATGAAAAACTGTTTTTT
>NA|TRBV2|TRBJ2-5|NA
CASRKEEETQYF
TGTGCCAGCAGAAAGGAGGAAGAGACCCAGTACTTC
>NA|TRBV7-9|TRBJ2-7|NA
CASSFRTADEQYF
TGTGCCAGCAGCTTCCGGACAGCCGACGAGCAGTACTTC
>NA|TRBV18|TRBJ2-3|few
CASSPPVGADTQYF
TGTGCCAGCTCACCACCGGTCGGGGCAGATACGCAGTATTTT
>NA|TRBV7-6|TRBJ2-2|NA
CASSSGTSNTGELFF
TGTGCCAGCAGCTCCGGGACATCGAACACCGGGGAGCTGTTTTTT
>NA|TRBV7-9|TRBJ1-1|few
CASSLRQDRTEAFF
TGTGCCAGCAGCTTACGACAGGATAGGACTGAAGCTTTCTTT
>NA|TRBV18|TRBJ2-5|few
CASSPRAQETQYF
TGTGCCAGCTCACCACGGGCCCAAGAGACCCAGTACTTC
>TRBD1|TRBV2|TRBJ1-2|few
CASSRQGIIYGYTF
TGTGCCAGCAGCAGACAGGGGATAATATATGGCTACACCTTC
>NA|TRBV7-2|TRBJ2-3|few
CASSFPSADTQYF
TGTGCCAGCAGCTTCCCTAGCGCAGATACGCAGTATTTT
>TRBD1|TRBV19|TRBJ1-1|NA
CASGNRGSTNTEAFF
TGTGCCAGTGGTAACAGGGGAAGTACCAACACTGAAGCTTTCTTT
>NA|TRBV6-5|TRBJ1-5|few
CASSYGRASNQPQHF
TGTGCCAGCAGTTACGGCCGAGCGAGCAATCAGCCCCAGCATTTT
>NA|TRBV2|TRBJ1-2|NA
CASSLDTDGYTF
TGTGCCAGCAGTCTTGACACCGATGGCTACACCTTC
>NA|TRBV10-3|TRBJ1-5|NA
CAISEAGLNQPQHF
TGTGCCATCAGTGAGGCGGGGTTGAATCAGCCCCAGCATTTT
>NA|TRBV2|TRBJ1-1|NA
CASSEKGVTEAFF
TGTGCCAGCAGTGAAAAGGGGGTCACTGAAGCTTTCTTT
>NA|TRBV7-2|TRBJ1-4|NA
CASSSHIATNEKLFF
TGTGCCAGCAGCTCCCACATTGCAACTAATGAAAAACTGTTTTTT
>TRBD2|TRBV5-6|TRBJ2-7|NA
CASSLGRLADPEQYF
TGTGCCAGCAGCTTGGGTCGACTAGCGGACCCAGAGCAGTACTTC
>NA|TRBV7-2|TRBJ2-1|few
CASSSPGGTLYNEQFF
TGTGCCAGCAGCTCCCCCGGTGGGACTCTATACAATGAGCAGTTCTTC
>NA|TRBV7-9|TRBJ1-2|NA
CASSPGQNYGYTF
TGTGCCAGCAGCCCTGGACAGAACTATGGCTACACCTTC
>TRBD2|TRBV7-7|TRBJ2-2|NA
CASSLAGAGTGELFF
TGTGCTAGCAGCTTAGCGGGGGCCGGCACCGGGGAGCTGTTTTTT
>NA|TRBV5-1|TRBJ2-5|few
CASSFFGRETQYF
TGCGCCAGCAGCTTTTTTGGGAGGGAGACCCAGTACTTC
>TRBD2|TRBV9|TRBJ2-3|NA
CASSVAPAGSTDTQYF
TGTGCCAGCAGCGTAGCCCCAGCGGGGAGCACAGATACGCAGTATTTT
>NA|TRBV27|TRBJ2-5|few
CASSLRIQGGETQYF
TGTGCCAGCAGTTTACGGATACAGGGAGGGGAGACCCAGTACTTC
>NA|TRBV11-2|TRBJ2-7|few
CASSVGAGFGEQYF
TGTGCCAGCAGCGTTGGGGCTGGCTTCGGCGAGCAGTACTTC
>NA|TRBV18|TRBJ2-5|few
CASSPPNYAETQYF
TGTGCCAGCTCACCACCCAACTATGCGGAGACCCAGTACTTC
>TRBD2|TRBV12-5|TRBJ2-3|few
CASGGGTISLGTQYF
TGTGCTAGTGGGGGAGGGACTATCTCCCTTGGTACGCAGTATTTT
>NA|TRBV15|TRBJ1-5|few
CATSRIQGINMAQHF
TGTGCCACCAGCAGAATTCAGGGAATTAACATGGCCCAGCATTTT
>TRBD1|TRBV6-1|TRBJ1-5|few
CASIDRAFNQPQHF
TGTGCCAGCATCGACAGGGCCTTCAATCAGCCCCAGCATTTT
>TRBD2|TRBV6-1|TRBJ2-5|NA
CASSGVAGGETQYF
TGTGCCAGCAGTGGTGTAGCCGGGGGGGAGACCCAGTACTTC
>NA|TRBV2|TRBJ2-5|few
CASARQATGETQYF
TGTGCCAGCGCCCGGCAGGCGACAGGAGAGACCCAGTACTTC
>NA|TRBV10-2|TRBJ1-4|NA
CASSDWRGSEKLFF
TGCGCCAGCAGTGACTGGCGAGGCAGTGAAAAACTGTTTTTT
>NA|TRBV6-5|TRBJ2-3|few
CASRDSVGGTQYF
TGTGCCAGCAGAGATTCCGTCGGAGGTACGCAGTATTTT
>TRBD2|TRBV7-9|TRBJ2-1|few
CASSSLAGAYNEQFF
TGTGCCAGCAGCTCTCTAGCGGGGGCCTACAATGAGCAGTTCTTC
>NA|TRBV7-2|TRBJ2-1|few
CASSLAMSGEQFF
TGTGCCAGCAGCTTAGCTATGAGCGGGGAGCAGTTCTTC
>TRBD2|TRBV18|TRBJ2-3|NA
CASSRTSGGTSTDTQYF
TGTGCCAGCTCGCGGACTAGCGGAGGAACTAGCACAGATACGCAGTATTTT
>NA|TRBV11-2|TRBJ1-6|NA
CASSWSVGGNSPLHF
TGTGCCAGCAGCTGGAGTGTGGGGGGGAATTCACCCCTCCACTTT
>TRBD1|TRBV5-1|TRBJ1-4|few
CASSPGTDEKLFF
TGCGCCAGCAGCCCCGGGACAGATGAAAAACTGTTTTTT
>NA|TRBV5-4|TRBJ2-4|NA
CASSFEASPQCYF
TGTGCCAGCAGCTTCGAAGCTAGCCCACAGTGTTACTTC
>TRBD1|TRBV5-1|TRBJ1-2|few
CASGSGTGHYGYTF
TGCGCCAGCGGTTCCGGGACAGGGCACTATGGCTACACCTTC
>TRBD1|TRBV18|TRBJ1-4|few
CASSPGTGRPEKLFF
TGTGCCAGCTCACCTGGGACAGGGAGACCTGAAAAACTGTTTTTT